This TCR beta chain was identified during a study of Ad26.COV2.S vaccination and SARS-CoV-2 variants. About the research overall: Participant was drawn from the COV1001 Ad26.COV2.S trial arm.

Concerning this clone itself: Its specificity is not known.

The treatment is: roughly 20 received Ad26.COV2.S at low or high dose, single or two shots; about 5 received placebo; per-sample allocation not given. Samples analyzed were those drawn on day 63 after the first vaccine or placebo injection. A Boston donor was an adult aged 18-55 years. Study outcomes and limitations: Reported post-vaccination CD8+ and CD4+ T cell responses to spike showed substantial breadth.

CDR3 length: 19 residues. CDR1 is LNHDA, CDR2 SQIVND, per germline (reference sequence). The V end was cut by 8 bases, the J end by 0 bases, with 23 bases between. Assay used: immunoSEQ multiplex PCR; TCRdb lists only in-frame clones, some missing. The sample holds over 400,000 clones; around 93% are singletons and the top ten take under 2%. The starting material was peripheral blood, obtained in a trial of Ad26.COV2.S vaccine versus placebo. J is TRBJ2-6 and V is TRBV19; a weak D match, TRBD1 (6 bases). The TCR sequence derives from a person between 18 and 65 years old who received the Ad26.COV2.S COVID-19 vaccine or a placebo. The CDR3 nucleotides are TGTGCCAGTCAGGGACACCCTCAACCCATCCTCTCTGGGGCCAACGTCCTGACTTTC. This translates into CASQGHPQPILSGANVLTF. The full variable domain, in which reference TRBV19 and TRBJ2-6 provide the parts outside the CDR3, is DGGITQSPKYLFRKEGQNVTLSCEQNLNHDAMYWYRQDPGQGLRLIYYSQIVNDFQKGDIAEGYSVSREKKESFPLTVTSAQKNPTAFYLCASQGHPQPILSGANVLTFGAGSRLTVL.